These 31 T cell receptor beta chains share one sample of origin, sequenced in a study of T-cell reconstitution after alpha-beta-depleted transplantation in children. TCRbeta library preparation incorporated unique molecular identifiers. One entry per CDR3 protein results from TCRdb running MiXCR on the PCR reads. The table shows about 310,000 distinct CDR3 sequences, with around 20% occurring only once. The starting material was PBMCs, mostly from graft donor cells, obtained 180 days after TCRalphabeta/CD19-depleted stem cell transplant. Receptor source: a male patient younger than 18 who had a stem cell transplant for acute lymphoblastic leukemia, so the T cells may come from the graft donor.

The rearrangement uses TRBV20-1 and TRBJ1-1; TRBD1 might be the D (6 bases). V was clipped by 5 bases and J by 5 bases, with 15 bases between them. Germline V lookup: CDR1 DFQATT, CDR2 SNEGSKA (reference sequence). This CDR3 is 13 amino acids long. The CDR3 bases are TGCAGTGCTGCGGGGGGCGAGAGGACTGAAGCTTTCTTT. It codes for CSAAGGERTEAFF.

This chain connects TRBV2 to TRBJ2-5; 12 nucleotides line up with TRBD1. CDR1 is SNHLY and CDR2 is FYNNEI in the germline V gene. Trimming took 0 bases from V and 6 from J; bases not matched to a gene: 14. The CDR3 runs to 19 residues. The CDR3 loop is CASSEAGTGGAYGSKTQYF. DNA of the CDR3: TGTGCCAGCAGTGAAGCGGGGACAGGGGGCGCCTATGGATCGAAGACCCAGTACTTC.

The CDR3 sequence is CASSLVLASREQFF. In DNA, the CDR3 is TGCGCCAGCAGCTTGGTCCTAGCTTCTCGTGAGCAGTTCTTC. The chain has TRBV5-1 and TRBJ2-1; tentatively, D is TRBD2 (5 bases). Germline V gene lookup returns CDR1 SGHRS and CDR2 YFSETQ. V lost 0 bases and J lost 9, with 13 bases in between. The CDR3 has 14 residues.

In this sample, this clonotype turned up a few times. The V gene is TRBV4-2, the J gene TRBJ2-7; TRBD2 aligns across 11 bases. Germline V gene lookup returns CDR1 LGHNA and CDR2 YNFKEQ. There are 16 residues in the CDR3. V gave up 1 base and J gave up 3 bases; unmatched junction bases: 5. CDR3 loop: CASSQVQTSGSYEQYF. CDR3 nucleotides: TGTGCCAGCAGCCAAGTCCAAACTAGCGGGAGCTACGAGCAGTACTTC.

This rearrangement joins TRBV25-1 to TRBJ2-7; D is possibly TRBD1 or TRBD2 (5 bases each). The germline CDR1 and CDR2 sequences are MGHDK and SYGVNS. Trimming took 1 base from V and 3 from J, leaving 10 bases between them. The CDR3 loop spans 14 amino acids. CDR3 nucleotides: TGTGCCAGCAGTGAATTTTGGGGGTTCTACGAGCAGTACTTC. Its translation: CASSEFWGFYEQYF.

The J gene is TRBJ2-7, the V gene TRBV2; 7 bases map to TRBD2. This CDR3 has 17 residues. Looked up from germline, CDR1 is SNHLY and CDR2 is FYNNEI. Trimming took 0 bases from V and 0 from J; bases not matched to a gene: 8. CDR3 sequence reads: CASSEAVVAGSSYEQYF. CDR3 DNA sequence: TGTGCCAGCAGTGAAGCTGTGGTAGCGGGTAGCTCCTACGAGCAGTACTTC.

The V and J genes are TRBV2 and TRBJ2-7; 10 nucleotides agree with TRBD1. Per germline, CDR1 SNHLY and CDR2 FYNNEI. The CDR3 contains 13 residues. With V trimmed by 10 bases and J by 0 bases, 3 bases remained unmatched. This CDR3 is CATGTGVSYEQYF. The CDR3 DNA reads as TGTGCCACCGGGACAGGGGTCTCCTACGAGCAGTACTTC.

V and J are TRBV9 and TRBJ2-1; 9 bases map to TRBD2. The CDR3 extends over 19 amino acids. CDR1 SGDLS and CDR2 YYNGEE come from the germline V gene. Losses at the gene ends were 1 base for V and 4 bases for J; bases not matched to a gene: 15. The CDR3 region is CASSVLGMESGRTYNEQFF. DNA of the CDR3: TGTGCCAGCAGCGTACTGGGTATGGAGAGCGGGAGGACTTACAATGAGCAGTTCTTC.

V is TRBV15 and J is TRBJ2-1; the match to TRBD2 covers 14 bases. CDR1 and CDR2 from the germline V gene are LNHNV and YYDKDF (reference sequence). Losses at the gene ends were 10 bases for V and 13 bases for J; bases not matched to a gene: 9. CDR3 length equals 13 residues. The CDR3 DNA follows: TGTGCCATCCGGGGACTAGCGGGAGTTCGACAGTTCTTC. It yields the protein CAIRGLAGVRQFF.

CDR3 sequence (DNA): TGTGCCAGCAGTTACTCGTCCAGCGGCTCCTACAATGAGCAGTTCTTC. This encodes CASSYSSSGSYNEQFF. The rearrangement links TRBV6-5 to TRBJ2-1, with a possible D match to TRBD2 (5 bases). Germline CDR1 and CDR2: MNHEY and SVGAGI. The V end lost 0 bases, the J end lost 0 bases, and 9 bases lay between the germline ends. The CDR3 length is 16 residues.

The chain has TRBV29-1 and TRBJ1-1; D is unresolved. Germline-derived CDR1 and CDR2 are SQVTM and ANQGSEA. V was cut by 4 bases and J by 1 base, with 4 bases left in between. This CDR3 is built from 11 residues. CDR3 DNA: TGCAGCGTTGGATGGAACACTGAAGCTTTCTTT. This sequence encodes CSVGWNTEAFF.

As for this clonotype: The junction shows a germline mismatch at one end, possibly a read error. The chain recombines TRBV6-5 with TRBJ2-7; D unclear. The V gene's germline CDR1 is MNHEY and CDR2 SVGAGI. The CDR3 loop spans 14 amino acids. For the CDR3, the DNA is TGTGCCAGCATTTACGATACAGTATCCTACGAGCAGTACTTC. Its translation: CASIYDTVSYEQYF.

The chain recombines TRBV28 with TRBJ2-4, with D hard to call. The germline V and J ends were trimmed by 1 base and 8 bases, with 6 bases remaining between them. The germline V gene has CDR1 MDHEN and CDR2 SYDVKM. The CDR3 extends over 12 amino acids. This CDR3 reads CASSLSLDIQYF. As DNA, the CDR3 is TGTGCCAGCAGTTTATCCCTCGACATTCAGTACTTC.

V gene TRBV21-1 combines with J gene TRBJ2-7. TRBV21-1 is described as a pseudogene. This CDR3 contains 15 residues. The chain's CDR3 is CASSEQDGRSYEQYF. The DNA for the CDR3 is TGTGCCAGCAGCGAACAGGACGGGAGGTCCTACGAGCAGTACTTC.

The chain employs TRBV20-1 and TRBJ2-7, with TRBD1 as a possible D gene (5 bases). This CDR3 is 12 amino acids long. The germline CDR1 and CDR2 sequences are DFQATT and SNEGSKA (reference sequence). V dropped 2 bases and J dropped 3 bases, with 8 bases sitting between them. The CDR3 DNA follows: TGCAGTGCTAGACAGGGCCTCTACGAGCAGTACTTC. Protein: CSARQGLYEQYF.

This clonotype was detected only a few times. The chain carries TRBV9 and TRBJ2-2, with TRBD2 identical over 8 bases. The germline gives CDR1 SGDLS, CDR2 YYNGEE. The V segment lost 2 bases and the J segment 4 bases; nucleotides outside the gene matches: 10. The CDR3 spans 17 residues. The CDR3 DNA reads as TGTGCCAGCAGCGTCGGGAGCGGGAGTTTTATCACCGGGGAGCTGTTTTTT. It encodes CASSVGSGSFITGELFF.

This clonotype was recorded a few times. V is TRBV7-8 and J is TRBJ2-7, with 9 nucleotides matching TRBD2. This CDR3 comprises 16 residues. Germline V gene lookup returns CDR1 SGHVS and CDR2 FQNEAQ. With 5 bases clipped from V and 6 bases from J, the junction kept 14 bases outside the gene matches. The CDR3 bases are TGTGCCAGCAGCGCCTATAGCGGGAGAATCACTAGCGAGCAGTACTTC. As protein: CASSAYSGRITSEQYF.

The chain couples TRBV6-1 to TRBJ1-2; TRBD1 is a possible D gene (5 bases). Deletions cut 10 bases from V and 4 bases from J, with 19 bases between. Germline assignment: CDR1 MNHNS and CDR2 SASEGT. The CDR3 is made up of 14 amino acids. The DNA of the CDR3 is TGTGCCACCCTGGGGACCTCTTCCCCCTATGGCTACACCTTC. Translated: CATLGTSSPYGYTF.

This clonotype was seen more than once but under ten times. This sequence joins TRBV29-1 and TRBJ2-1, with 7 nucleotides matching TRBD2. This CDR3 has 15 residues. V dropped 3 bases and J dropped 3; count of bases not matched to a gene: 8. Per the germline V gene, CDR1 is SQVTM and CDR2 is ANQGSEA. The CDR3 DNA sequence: TGCAGCGTTGAGTACCAGCGGGACGTCTACAATGAGCAGTTCTTC. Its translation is CSVEYQRDVYNEQFF.

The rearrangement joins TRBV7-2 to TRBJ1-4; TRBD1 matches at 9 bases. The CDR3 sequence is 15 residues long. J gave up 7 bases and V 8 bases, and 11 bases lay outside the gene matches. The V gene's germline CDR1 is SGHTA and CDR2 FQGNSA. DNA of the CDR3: TGTGCCAGCGGCTCGGAACAGGGGGCTGCTGAAAAACTGTTTTTT. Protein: CASGSEQGAAEKLFF.

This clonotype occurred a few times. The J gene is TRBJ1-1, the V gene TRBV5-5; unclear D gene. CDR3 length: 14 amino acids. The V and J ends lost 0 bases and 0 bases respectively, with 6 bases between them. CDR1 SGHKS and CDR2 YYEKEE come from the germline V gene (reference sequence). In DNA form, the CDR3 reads TGTGCCAGCAGCTTGGTTGTGATGAACACTGAAGCTTTCTTT. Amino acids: CASSLVVMNTEAFF. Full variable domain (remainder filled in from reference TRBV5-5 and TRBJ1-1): DAGVTQSPTHLIKTRGQQVTLRCSPISGHKSVSWYQQVLGQGPQFIFQYYEKEERGRGNFPDRFSARQFPNYSSELNVNALLLGDSALYLCASSLVVMNTEAFFGQGTRLTVV.

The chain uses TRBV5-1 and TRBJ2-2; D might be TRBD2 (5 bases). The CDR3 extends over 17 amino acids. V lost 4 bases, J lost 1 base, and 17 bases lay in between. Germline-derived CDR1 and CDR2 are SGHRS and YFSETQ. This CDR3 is CASSPGRGAVNTGELFF. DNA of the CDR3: TGCGCCAGCAGCCCTGGACGGGGAGCGGTGAACACCGGGGAGCTGTTTTTT.

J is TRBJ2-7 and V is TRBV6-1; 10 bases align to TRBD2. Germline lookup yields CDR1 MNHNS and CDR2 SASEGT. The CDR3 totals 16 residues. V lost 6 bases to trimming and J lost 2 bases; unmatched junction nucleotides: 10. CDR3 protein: CASRDLGLAVAYEQYF. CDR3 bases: TGTGCCAGCAGAGACCTAGGACTAGCGGTAGCCTACGAGCAGTACTTC.

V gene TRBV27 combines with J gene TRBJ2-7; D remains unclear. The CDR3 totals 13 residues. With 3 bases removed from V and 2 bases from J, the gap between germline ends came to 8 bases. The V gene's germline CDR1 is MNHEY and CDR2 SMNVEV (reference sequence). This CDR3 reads CASSFGNTYEQYF. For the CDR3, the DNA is TGTGCCAGCAGTTTTGGGAATACCTACGAGCAGTACTTC.

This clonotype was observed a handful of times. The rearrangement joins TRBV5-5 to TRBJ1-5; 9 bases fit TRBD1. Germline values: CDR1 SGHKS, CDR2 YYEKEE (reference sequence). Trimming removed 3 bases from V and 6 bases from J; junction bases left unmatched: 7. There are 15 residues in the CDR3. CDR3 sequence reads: CASSYRDRESQPQHF. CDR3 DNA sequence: TGTGCCAGCAGCTACCGGGACAGGGAATCTCAGCCCCAGCATTTT.

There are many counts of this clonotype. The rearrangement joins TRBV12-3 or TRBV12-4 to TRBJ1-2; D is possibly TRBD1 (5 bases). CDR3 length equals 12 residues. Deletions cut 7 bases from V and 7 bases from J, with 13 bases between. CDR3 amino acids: CASTQTAFGYTF. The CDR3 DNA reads TGTGCCAGCACCCAGACAGCCTTTGGCTACACCTTC.

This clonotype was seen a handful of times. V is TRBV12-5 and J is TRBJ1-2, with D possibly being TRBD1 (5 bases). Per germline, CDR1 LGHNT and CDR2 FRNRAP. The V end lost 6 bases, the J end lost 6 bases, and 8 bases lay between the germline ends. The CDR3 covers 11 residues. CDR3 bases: TGTGCTAGTGGGGGGCCGGATGGCTACACCTTC. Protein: CASGGPDGYTF.

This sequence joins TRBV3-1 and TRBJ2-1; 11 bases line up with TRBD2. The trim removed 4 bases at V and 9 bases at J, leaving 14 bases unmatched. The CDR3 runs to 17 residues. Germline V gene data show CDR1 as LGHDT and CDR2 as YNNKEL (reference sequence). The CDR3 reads CASSLSLTSGKAGEQFF. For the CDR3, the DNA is TGTGCCAGCAGCCTCTCTCTGACTAGCGGGAAGGCGGGTGAGCAGTTCTTC.

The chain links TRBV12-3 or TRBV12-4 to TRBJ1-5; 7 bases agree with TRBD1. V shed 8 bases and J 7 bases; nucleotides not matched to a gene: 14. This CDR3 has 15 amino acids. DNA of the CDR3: TGTGCCAGCTGTTCCTCTGGGACAGAGGGGCAGCCCCAGCATTTT. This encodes CASCSSGTEGQPQHF.

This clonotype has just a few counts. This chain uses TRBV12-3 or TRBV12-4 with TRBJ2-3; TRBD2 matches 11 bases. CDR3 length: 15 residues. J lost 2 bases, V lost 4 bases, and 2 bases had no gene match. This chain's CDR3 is CASSSLAGATDTQYF. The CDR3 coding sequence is TGTGCCAGCAGTTCACTAGCGGGGGCCACAGATACGCAGTATTTT.

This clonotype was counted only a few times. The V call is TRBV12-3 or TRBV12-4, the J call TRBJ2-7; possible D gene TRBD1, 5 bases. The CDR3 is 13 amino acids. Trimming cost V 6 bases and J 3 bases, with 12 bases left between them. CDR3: CASSRTQGYEQYF. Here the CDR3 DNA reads TGTGCCAGCAGCCGCACCCAGGGCTACGAGCAGTACTTC.